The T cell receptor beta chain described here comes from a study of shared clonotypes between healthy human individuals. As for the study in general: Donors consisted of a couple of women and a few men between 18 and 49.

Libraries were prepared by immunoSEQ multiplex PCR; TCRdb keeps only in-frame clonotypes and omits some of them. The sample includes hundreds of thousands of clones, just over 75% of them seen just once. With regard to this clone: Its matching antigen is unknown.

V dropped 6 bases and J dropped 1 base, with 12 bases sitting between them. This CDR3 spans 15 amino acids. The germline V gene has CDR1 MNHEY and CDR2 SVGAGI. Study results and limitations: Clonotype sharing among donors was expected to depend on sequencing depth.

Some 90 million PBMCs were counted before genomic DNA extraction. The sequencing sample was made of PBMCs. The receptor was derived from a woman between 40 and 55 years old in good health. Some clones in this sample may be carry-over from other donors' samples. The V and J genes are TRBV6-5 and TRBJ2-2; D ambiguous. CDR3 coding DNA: TGTGCCAGCAGAGGGTTTATCCAGAACACCGGGGAGCTGTTTTTT. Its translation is CASRGFIQNTGELFF.